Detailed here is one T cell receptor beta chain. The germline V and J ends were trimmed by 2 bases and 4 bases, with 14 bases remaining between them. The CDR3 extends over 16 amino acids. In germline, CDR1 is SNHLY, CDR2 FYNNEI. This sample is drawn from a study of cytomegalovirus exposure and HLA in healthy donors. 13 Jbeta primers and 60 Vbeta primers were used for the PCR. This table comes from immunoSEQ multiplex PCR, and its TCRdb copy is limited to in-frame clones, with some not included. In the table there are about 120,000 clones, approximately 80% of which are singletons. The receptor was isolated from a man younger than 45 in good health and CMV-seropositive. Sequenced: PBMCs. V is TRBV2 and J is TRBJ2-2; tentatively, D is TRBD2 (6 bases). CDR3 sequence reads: CASSEISPGGTGELFF. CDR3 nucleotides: TGTGCCAGCAGTGAAATTAGCCCCGGGGGCACCGGGGAGCTGTTTTTT. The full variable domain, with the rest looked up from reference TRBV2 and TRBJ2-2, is EPEVTQTPSHQVTQMGQEVILRCVPISNHLYFYWYRQILGQKVEFLVSFYNNEISEKSEIFDDQFSVERPDGSNFTLKIRSTKLEDSAMYFCASSEISPGGTGELFFGEGSRLTVL.